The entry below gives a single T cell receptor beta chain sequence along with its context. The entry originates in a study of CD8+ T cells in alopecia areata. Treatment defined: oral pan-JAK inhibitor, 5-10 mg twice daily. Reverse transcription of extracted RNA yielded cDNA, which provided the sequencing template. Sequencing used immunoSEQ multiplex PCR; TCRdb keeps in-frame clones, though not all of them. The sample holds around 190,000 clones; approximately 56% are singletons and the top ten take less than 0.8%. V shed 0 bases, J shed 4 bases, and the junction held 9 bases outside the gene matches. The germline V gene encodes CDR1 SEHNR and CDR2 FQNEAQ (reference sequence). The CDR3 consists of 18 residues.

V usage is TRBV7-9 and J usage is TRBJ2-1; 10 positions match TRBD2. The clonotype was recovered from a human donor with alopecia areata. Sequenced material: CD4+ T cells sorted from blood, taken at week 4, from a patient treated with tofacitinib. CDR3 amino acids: CASSLAPVASGSYNEQFF. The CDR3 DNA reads TGTGCCAGCAGCTTAGCCCCCGTCGCTAGCGGGAGTTACAATGAGCAGTTCTTC. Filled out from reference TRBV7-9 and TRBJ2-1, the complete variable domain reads DTGVSQNPRHKITKRGQNVTFRCDPISEHNRLYWYRQTLGQGPEFLTYFQNEAQLEKSRLLSDRFSAERPKGSFSTLEIQRTEQGDSAMYLCASSLAPVASGSYNEQFFGPGTRLTVL.